This T cell receptor (beta chain) originates from a study of shared clonotypes between healthy human individuals. The protocol was immunoSEQ multiplex PCR, while the TCRdb copy is restricted to in-frame clones and leaves out a portion. The sample yields about 380,000 clones, around 96% seen once. In its sample, this clone was seen once. The source is a man aged 25 to 40 in good health. Sequencing input: memory CD8+ T cells sorted from blood. The sample's subset: CD45RO+ cells pooled with CCR7-negative TemRA cells.

In DNA form, the CDR3 reads TGCAGCGTCCCACACCCGGGGGGCACAGATACGCAGTATTTT. It translates to CSVPHPGGTDTQYF. This chain uses TRBV29-1 with TRBJ2-3, with D maybe TRBD2 (6 bases). Deletions cut 6 bases from V and 1 base from J, with 14 bases between. CDR1 and CDR2 (germline): SQVTM, ANQGSEA. The length of the CDR3 is 14 residues.